Presented here are 32 T cell receptor beta chains from one specimen sequenced in a study of cytomegalovirus exposure and HLA in healthy donors. It was with 60 Vbeta and 13 Jbeta primers that the PCR ran. Sequencing was performed with immunoSEQ multiplex PCR; in TCRdb, only in-frame clones are kept and a portion is missing. Among more than 150,000 clones listed, about four fifths were seen once. Sequencing was performed on PBMCs. The receptors were gathered from a woman aged 25 to 45 in good health and CMV-seronegative.

V usage is TRBV5-4 and J usage is TRBJ2-7; 9 bases map to TRBD2. The V gene's germline CDR1 is SGHNT and CDR2 YYREEE (reference sequence). This CDR3 has 14 residues. With V trimmed by 0 bases and J by 5 bases, 3 bases remained unmatched. The CDR3 DNA follows: TGTGCCAGCAGCTTGGCGTTAGCGGGGGACGAGCAGTACTTC. Residues: CASSLALAGDEQYF.

V and J are TRBV15 and TRBJ1-2, with D uncertain. This CDR3 has 12 residues. The germline V and J ends were trimmed by 3 bases and 5 bases, with 7 bases remaining between them. CDR1 and CDR2 (germline): LNHNV, YYDKDF (reference sequence). CDR3 loop: CATSSFHYGYTF. The DNA of the CDR3 is TGTGCCACCAGCAGTTTCCATTATGGCTACACCTTC. Drawing the rest from reference TRBV15 and TRBJ1-2, the complete variable domain is DAMVIQNPRYQVTQFGKPVTLSCSQTLNHNVMYWYQQKSSQAPKLLFHYYDKDFNNEADTPDNFQSRRPNTSFCFLDIRSPGLGDTAMYLCATSSFHYGYTFGSGTRLTVV.

J is TRBJ2-5 and V is TRBV7-7; 8 bases are a match to TRBD2. Germline V gene data show CDR1 as SSHAT and CDR2 as FNYEAQ (reference sequence). This CDR3 spans 15 amino acids. The trim removed 5 bases at V and 1 base at J, leaving 6 bases unmatched. Here the CDR3 DNA reads TGTGCCAGCAGCCGGTCCGGGACTAGCCAAGAGACCCAGTACTTC. This encodes CASSRSGTSQETQYF. The full variable domain, with the rest looked up from reference TRBV7-7 and TRBJ2-5, is GAGVSQSPRYKVTKRGQDVTLRCDPISSHATLYWYQQALGQGPEFLTYFNYEAQPDKSGLPSDRFSAERPEGSISTLTIQRTEQRDSAMYRCASSRSGTSQETQYFGPGTRLLVL.

The CDR3 DNA sequence: TGTGCCAGCAGTTTAGACAGCTCTGGGGCCAACGTCCTGACTTTC. Encoded protein: CASSLDSSGANVLTF. The chain recombines TRBV6-5 with TRBJ2-6; a possible D gene is TRBD1 (5 bases). From germline, CDR1 is MNHEY and CDR2 SVGAGI. V lost 4 bases, J lost 0 bases, and 7 bases lay in between. The CDR3 totals 15 residues.

This sequence joins TRBV4-3 and TRBJ1-2, with D uncertain. V was clipped by 0 bases and J by 4 bases, with 9 bases between them. The germline gives CDR1 LGHNA, CDR2 YSLEER. The CDR3 loop spans 14 amino acids. CDR3 residues: CASSQDVAGYGYTF. Written as DNA, the CDR3 is TGCGCCAGCAGCCAAGATGTCGCAGGCTATGGCTACACCTTC.

This chain joins TRBV4-1 and TRBJ2-3; the D gene is possibly TRBD2 (6 bases). V was shortened by 3 bases and J by 6 bases, with 16 bases between the two germline ends. Germline-derived CDR1 and CDR2 are MGHRA and YSYEKL. This CDR3 comprises 15 residues. CDR3 loop: CASSHGTSVLDTQYF. DNA for the CDR3: TGCGCCAGCAGCCATGGGACTTCCGTTTTGGATACGCAGTATTTT.

The V gene is TRBV9, the J gene TRBJ2-1, with D possibly being TRBD2 (5 bases). Germline CDR1 and CDR2: SGDLS and YYNGEE. V gave up 2 bases and J gave up 8 bases, with 14 bases separating them. This CDR3 contains 14 residues. The CDR3 loop reads CASSVMSGSDEQFF. In nucleotides, the CDR3 is TGTGCCAGCAGCGTGATGTCGGGGTCGGATGAGCAGTTCTTC.

The chain employs TRBV7-8 and TRBJ1-4; D is perhaps TRBD1 (5 bases). Germline loops: CDR1 SGHVS, CDR2 FQNEAQ. The CDR3 runs to 17 residues. The ends were cut back, 0 bases at V and 1 base at J, with 12 bases in the middle. The CDR3 reads CASSLARGRVTNEKLFF. The CDR3 DNA sequence: TGTGCCAGCAGCTTAGCGCGGGGGAGGGTAACTAATGAAAAACTGTTTTTT.

This CDR3 is CASSFSDRGLLNIQYF. DNA of the CDR3: TGCGCCAGCAGCTTCTCAGACAGGGGGCTCCTTAACATTCAGTACTTC. The J gene is TRBJ2-4, the V gene TRBV5-1; 10 bases map to TRBD1. The CDR3 is 16 residues long. After removal of 2 bases from V and 7 bases from J, the junction contained 9 bases not matched to a gene. The germline V gene has CDR1 SGHRS and CDR2 YFSETQ.

The chain uses TRBV19 and TRBJ1-2; D gene ambiguous. Germline loops: CDR1 LNHDA, CDR2 SQIVND (reference sequence). V lost 6 bases to trimming and J lost 0 bases, with 14 bases between them. CDR3 length equals 15 residues. The CDR3 DNA follows: TGTGCCAGTAGAATGGGAATGGGAGCTAACTATGGCTACACCTTC. It codes for CASRMGMGANYGYTF. Supplemented by reference TRBV19 and TRBJ1-2, the full variable domain reads DGGITQSPKYLFRKEGQNVTLSCEQNLNHDAMYWYRQDPGQGLRLIYYSQIVNDFQKGDIAEGYSVSREKKESFPLTVTSAQKNPTAFYLCASRMGMGANYGYTFGSGTRLTVV.

This clone was detected only a few times. V and J are TRBV4-3 and TRBJ1-1; D uncertain. Per the germline V gene, CDR1 is LGHNA and CDR2 is YSLEER. Between the trimmed V and J ends, which lost 0 bases and 0 bases, there was a span of 11 bases. The CDR3 is 16 residues long. Here the CDR3 DNA reads TGCGCCAGCAGCCAAGATGAATCGGGATTGAACACTGAAGCTTTCTTT. Protein: CASSQDESGLNTEAFF.

This clone appeared once. The J gene is TRBJ1-3, the V gene TRBV5-1; D is perhaps TRBD1 (5 bases). This CDR3 is 14 amino acids long. Per the germline V gene, CDR1 is SGHRS and CDR2 is YFSETQ. The V end lost 4 bases, the J end lost 3 bases, and 11 bases lay between the germline ends. Here the CDR3 DNA reads TGCGCCAGCAGCCCCGGAGGGGTTGGAAACACCATATATTTT. Translated: CASSPGGVGNTIYF.

The count of this clone is one. The chain uses TRBV5-1 and TRBJ2-2, with a possible D match to TRBD2 (5 bases). V was cut by 5 bases and J by 0 bases, with 17 bases left in between. Germline CDR1 and CDR2: SGHRS and YFSETQ. CDR3 length equals 17 residues. CDR3 bases: TGCGCCAGCAGTGTTTTTGTCGGGGTCGCGAACACCGGGGAGCTGTTTTTT. Its protein is CASSVFVGVANTGELFF.

This clone was counted between two and nine times. The V and J genes are TRBV9 and TRBJ2-7; 10 bases map to TRBD2. Germline V gene lookup returns CDR1 SGDLS and CDR2 YYNGEE. The CDR3 spans 13 residues. V lost 3 bases, J lost 3 bases, and 0 bases stayed unmatched. The CDR3 here is CASSGTSGYEQYF. CDR3 DNA sequence: TGTGCCAGCAGCGGGACTAGCGGCTACGAGCAGTACTTC.

The rearrangement links TRBV7-9 to TRBJ1-2; tentative D call: TRBD1 (6 bases). V was pared by 0 bases and J by 6 bases, with 14 bases between. CDR1 is SEHNR and CDR2 is FQNEAQ in the germline V gene (reference sequence). This CDR3 contains 15 residues. CDR3 sequence reads: CASSLATGSEDGYTF. CDR3 nucleotides: TGTGCCAGCAGCTTAGCCACAGGGTCTGAGGATGGCTACACCTTC.

The chain links TRBV18 to TRBJ1-1; D is ambiguous. Germline lookup yields CDR1 KGHSH and CDR2 LQKENI. The CDR3 runs to 15 residues. V lost 4 bases to trimming and J lost 0 bases, with 12 bases between them. In nucleotides, the CDR3 is TGTGCCAGCTCACAAGGAAGTGACATGAACACTGAAGCTTTCTTT. Protein sequence: CASSQGSDMNTEAFF.

V is TRBV5-1 and J is TRBJ2-5, with TRBD2 matching over 15 bases. V lost 1 base, J lost 5 bases, and 12 bases stayed unmatched. The CDR3 extends over 19 amino acids. CDR1 and CDR2 (germline): SGHRS, YFSETQ. The CDR3: CASSLQPPGTSGGWETQYF. The CDR3 nucleotides are TGCGCCAGCAGCTTGCAGCCCCCTGGGACTAGCGGGGGGTGGGAGACCCAGTACTTC.

In its sample, this clone was seen a few times. This chain links TRBV5-1 with TRBJ1-1; 7 positions match TRBD1. Looked up from germline, CDR1 is SGHRS and CDR2 is YFSETQ. The trim removed 2 bases at V and 2 bases at J, leaving 9 bases unmatched. This CDR3 is 16 amino acids long. DNA of the CDR3: TGCGCCAGCAGCTTAAATGAACGACAGGGTAACACTGAAGCTTTCTTT. The encoded protein is CASSLNERQGNTEAFF. Full variable domain (rest looked up from reference TRBV5-1 and TRBJ1-1): KAGVTQTPRYLIKTRGQQVTLSCSPISGHRSVSWYQQTPGQGLQFLFEYFSETQRNKGNFPGRFSGRQFSNSRSEMNVSTLELGDSALYLCASSLNERQGNTEAFFGQGTRLTVV.

This rearrangement joins TRBV6-4 to TRBJ1-2, with 7 bases lining up with TRBD1. Looked up from germline, CDR1 is MRHNA and CDR2 is SNTAGT. CDR3 length equals 13 residues. Trimming cost V 4 bases and J 4 bases; bases outside gene matches: 3. CDR3 sequence (DNA): TGTGCCAGCAGTGTGACAGGGAGCTATGGCTACACCTTC. Amino acid sequence: CASSVTGSYGYTF.

The gene calls are TRBV11-2 and TRBJ2-3; TRBD2 matches 8 bases. The ends lost 5 bases at V and 1 base at J; junction bases unmatched: 5. This CDR3 has 15 residues. Per the germline V gene, CDR1 is SGHAT and CDR2 is FQNNGV. The CDR3 sequence is CASSQMTSGTDTQYF. The DNA for the CDR3 is TGTGCCAGCAGCCAAATGACTAGCGGCACAGATACGCAGTATTTT.

This chain joins TRBV10-1 and TRBJ1-6; D is unresolved. CDR1 and CDR2 (germline): WNHNN, SYGVQD (reference sequence). The CDR3 contains 13 residues. Deletions cut 6 bases from V and 9 bases from J, with 12 bases between. The CDR3 region has the DNA TGCGCCAGCAGAAGGGATGAGGGTTCACCCCTCCACTTT. Its protein product is CASRRDEGSPLHF.

This clone was observed once. This chain connects TRBV7-3 to TRBJ2-5; weak D call: TRBD2 (6 bases). V shed 3 bases and J shed 4 bases, with 9 bases lying between them. The germline gives CDR1 SGHTA, CDR2 FQGTGA. CDR3 length equals 13 residues. In DNA, the CDR3 is TGTGCCAGCAGCTTGGGACTTCGAGAGACCCAGTACTTC. It translates to CASSLGLRETQYF. Combining the CDR3 with reference TRBV7-3 and TRBJ2-5 gives the whole variable domain GAGVSQTPSNKVTEKGKYVELRCDPISGHTALYWYRQSLGQGPEFLIYFQGTGAADDSGLPNDRFFAVRPEGSVSTLKIQRTERGDSAVYLCASSLGLRETQYFGPGTRLLVL.

The chain links TRBV9 to TRBJ2-1; the D is unclear. Germline V gives CDR1 SGDLS, CDR2 YYNGEE. V was pared by 1 base and J by 8 bases, with 10 bases between. The CDR3 totals 13 residues. CDR3: CASSVSRKDEQFF. The CDR3, as DNA: TGTGCCAGCAGCGTAAGCAGGAAAGATGAGCAGTTCTTC.

The chain joins TRBV7-8 to TRBJ2-7; 10 bases agree with TRBD1. With V trimmed by 1 base and J by 2 bases, 20 bases remained unmatched. This CDR3 is built from 21 residues. Germline lookup yields CDR1 SGHVS and CDR2 FQNEAQ. CDR3 coding DNA: TGTGCCAGCAGCTTAGTGAGCGCTGGGACAGGGGTCATTAAGATCACCTACGAGCAGTACTTC. Residues: CASSLVSAGTGVIKITYEQYF.

V gene TRBV7-9 combines with J gene TRBJ2-5, with 7 bases identical to TRBD2. Per the germline V gene, CDR1 is SEHNR and CDR2 is FQNEAQ (reference sequence). V lost 1 base to trimming and J lost 6 bases; unmatched junction nucleotides: 8. The CDR3 is 15 residues long. This chain's CDR3 is CASSLVTGREKTQYF. The CDR3 coding sequence is TGTGCCAGCAGCTTAGTAACGGGGAGGGAAAAGACCCAGTACTTC.

The V call is TRBV19, the J call TRBJ1-1; D might be TRBD1 (6 bases). Germline V gene lookup returns CDR1 LNHDA and CDR2 SQIVND (reference sequence). The CDR3 runs to 17 residues. Trimming stripped 3 bases from V and 4 bases from J, with 21 bases between. The CDR3 DNA follows: TGTGCCAGTAGTATCAAAGGGGGTCACCGGGTAGGCACTGAAGCTTTCTTT. Translating it yields CASSIKGGHRVGTEAFF.

V and J are TRBV13 and TRBJ2-1; possible D gene TRBD1, 5 bases. This CDR3 is built from 14 residues. Deletions cut 5 bases from V and 3 bases from J, with 11 bases between. CDR1 is PRHDT and CDR2 is FYEKMQ in the germline V gene (reference sequence). CDR3 in DNA: TGTGCCAGCAGCCCCCAGGGCGGCTACAATGAGCAGTTCTTC. It codes for CASSPQGGYNEQFF.

The CDR3, as DNA: TGCGCCAGCAGCTTGGTGCCAAGCACTAATGAAAAACTGTTTTTT. This translates into CASSLVPSTNEKLFF. The gene calls are TRBV5-1 and TRBJ1-4, with no clear D. V was clipped by 0 bases and J by 2 bases, with 8 bases between them. CDR3 length: 15 amino acids. Germline V gene sequence: CDR1 SGHRS, CDR2 YFSETQ.

The rearrangement joins TRBV30 to TRBJ1-5, with 9 bases fitting TRBD1. This CDR3 has 15 residues. After removal of 5 bases from V and 5 bases from J, the junction contained 10 bases not matched to a gene. Germline-derived CDR1 and CDR2 are GTSNPN and SVGIG (reference sequence). The CDR3 nucleotides are TGTGCCTGGGGCATACCGGGACAGGGATATCAGCCCCAGCATTTT. Residues: CAWGIPGQGYQPQHF.

The V call is TRBV15, the J call TRBJ1-2; tentatively, D is TRBD1 (5 bases). Between the trimmed V and J ends, which lost 0 bases and 4 bases, there was a span of 9 bases. The length of the CDR3 is 14 residues. CDR1 is LNHNV, CDR2 YYDKDF, per germline (reference sequence). The CDR3 is CATSRDRGGYGYTF. The CDR3 region has the DNA TGTGCCACCAGCAGAGATCGGGGGGGCTATGGCTACACCTTC. Drawing the rest from reference TRBV15 and TRBJ1-2, the complete variable domain is DAMVIQNPRYQVTQFGKPVTLSCSQTLNHNVMYWYQQKSSQAPKLLFHYYDKDFNNEADTPDNFQSRRPNTSFCFLDIRSPGLGDTAMYLCATSRDRGGYGYTFGSGTRLTVV.

The chain employs TRBV15 and TRBJ1-4; 8 bases match TRBD1. Germline assignment: CDR1 LNHNV and CDR2 YYDKDF (reference sequence). With V trimmed by 4 bases and J by 6 bases, 4 bases remained unmatched. There are 14 residues in the CDR3. Written as DNA, the CDR3 is TGTGCCACCAGCACAGGACAGGGTGATGAAAAACTGTTTTTT. As protein: CATSTGQGDEKLFF.

The V gene is TRBV19, the J gene TRBJ2-7; TRBD1 aligns across 7 bases. Germline V CDR1 and CDR2: LNHDA, SQIVND (reference sequence). After removal of 4 bases from V and 1 base from J, the junction contained 4 bases not matched to a gene. This CDR3 has 14 amino acids. The CDR3 loop is CASSKTGSSYEQYF. The CDR3, as DNA: TGTGCCAGTAGTAAGACAGGGAGTTCCTACGAGCAGTACTTC.